In its sample, the clone carrying this T cell receptor (beta chain) was seen a few times. Its antigen is not known. Primers included in the PCR were 60 Vbeta and 13 Jbeta primers. The repertoire was sequenced with immunoSEQ multiplex PCR; TCRdb's copy has only in-frame clones and lacks some. The sample shows roughly 120,000 clones, around 78% of them seen only once. The data originate from a study of cytomegalovirus exposure and HLA in healthy donors. Background on the study: Genotyping showed 75% to 90% of some 400 donors falling in the Caucasian-associated ancestry cluster. Overall study findings and caveats: There were fewer than 200 TCR beta chains listed as cytomegalovirus-associated. It was only CMV serostatus that was available as immune exposure information.

J was trimmed by 0 bases and V by 2 bases; bases with no gene match: 2. The germline V gene encodes CDR1 MNHEY and CDR2 SVGAGI. CDR3 length equals 15 residues. Specimen: PBMCs. V gene TRBV6-5 combines with J gene TRBJ2-3, with TRBD1 matching 7 bases. The receptor was derived from a man aged 60 to 75 in good health and CMV-seropositive. The CDR3 region has the DNA TGTGCCAGCAGTTACAGGGGACAGAGCACAGATACGCAGTATTTT. It translates to CASSYRGQSTDTQYF.